This T cell receptor beta chain was found in a study of regulatory T cells in long-lasting Graves disease. Study results and caveats: What was studied was peripheral blood only, and not thyroid tissue.

Sample time point: newly diagnosed GD, antithyroid drugs for less than 3 months. Scientists built the TCR library using RNA that was extracted from PBMCs. This clonotype was seen at least ten times. Its specificity is not known. With iRepertoire HTBI primers and Arm-PCR of CDR3 regions, TCR beta libraries were built. Original analysis: In the combined samples, 62 TRBV and 14 TRBJ segments were identified. Via MiXCR, TCRdb re-called the multiplex PCR reads, giving one row per CDR3 protein. The V and J calls were determined by TCRdb, not by the authors. The sample lists roughly 500,000 distinct CDR3 sequences, approximately 13% occurring once. The germline V gene has CDR1 DFQATT and CDR2 SNEGSKA (reference sequence). The CDR3 has 15 amino acids. Losses at the gene ends were 6 bases for V and 10 bases for J; bases not matched to a gene: 17. The same data also contributed to another study, on T cells in Graves' hyperthyroidism and ophthalmopathy.

V usage is TRBV20-1 and J usage is TRBJ1-5; 8 bases line up with TRBD1. Sequencing was performed on peripheral blood mononuclear cells (PBMCs), taken at new diagnosis, from a patient treated with antithyroid drugs. The source is a man aged 30-40 years with Graves disease. CDR3: CSATPGQGPEGPQHF. DNA of the CDR3: TGCAGTGCCACGCCTGGACAGGGCCCAGAGGGTCCCCAGCATTTT.